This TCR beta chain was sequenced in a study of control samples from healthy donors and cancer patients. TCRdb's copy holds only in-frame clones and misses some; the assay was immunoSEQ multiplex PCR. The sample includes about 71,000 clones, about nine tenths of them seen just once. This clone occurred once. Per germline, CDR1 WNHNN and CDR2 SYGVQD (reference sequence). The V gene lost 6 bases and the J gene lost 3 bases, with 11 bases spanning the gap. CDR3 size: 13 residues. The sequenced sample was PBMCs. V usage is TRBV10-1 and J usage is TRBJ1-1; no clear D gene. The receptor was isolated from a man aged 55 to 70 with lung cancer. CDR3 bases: TGCGCCAGCAGGCTGTACTCGGACACTGAAGCTTTCTTT. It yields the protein CASRLYSDTEAFF.